This entry lists 4 T cell receptor beta chains sequenced from one sample in a study of technical replicates of blood from a few donors. Clones were read by immunoSEQ multiplex PCR, and TCRdb kept only the in-frame ones, dropping some. The sample lists about 80,000 clones, approximately 94% occurring once. Sequences were obtained from T cells isolated from PBMCs. The receptors come from a human donor in good health.

The sample holds one count of this clone. The rearrangement joins TRBV28 to TRBJ1-5; no definite D call. V lost 3 bases and J 4 bases, leaving 7 bases between the germline ends. The length of the CDR3 is 13 residues. Looked up from germline, CDR1 is MDHEN and CDR2 is SYDVKM. The CDR3 loop is CASSFGENQPQHF. The DNA of the CDR3 is TGTGCCAGCAGTTTCGGTGAAAATCAGCCCCAGCATTTT.

J is TRBJ2-3 and V is TRBV5-3, with 9 bases lining up with TRBD1. TRBV5-3 is treated as an ORF (open reading frame) with a function not yet certain. V gave up 6 bases and J gave up 2 bases; unmatched junction bases: 13. The CDR3 is made up of 17 amino acids. CDR3 loop: CARIWSPYRGHTDTQYF. As DNA, the CDR3 is TGTGCCAGAATATGGTCCCCTTACAGGGGGCACACAGATACGCAGTATTTT.

V gene TRBV9 combines with J gene TRBJ2-2, with D hard to call. The CDR3 runs 14 residues. V lost 3 bases and J 1 base, leaving 7 bases between the germline ends. The V gene's germline CDR1 is SGDLS and CDR2 YYNGEE. CDR3 sequence reads: CASSENWNTGELFF. The CDR3 region has the DNA TGTGCCAGCAGCGAGAACTGGAACACCGGGGAGCTGTTTTTT.

The gene calls are TRBV5-4 and TRBJ2-2; 9 nucleotides line up with TRBD1. V lost 3 bases and J lost 6; bases outside the gene matches: 9. CDR1 SGHNT and CDR2 YYREEE come from the germline V gene (reference sequence). CDR3 size: 16 residues. CDR3 nucleotides: TGTGCCAGCAGCTCCGGGGACAGGGCGTTATCCGGGGAGCTGTTTTTT. It specifies CASSSGDRALSGELFF.